Presented here are 12 T cell receptor beta chains from one specimen sequenced in a study of tumor-infiltrating lymphocytes in primary liver carcinoma. TCR beta cDNA was prepared out of around 460 ng total RNA by means of a constant-region primer. The TCR beta library was amplified through three nested multiplex PCR rounds in a modified ARM-PCR procedure. Amplification in the first two PCR rounds was performed using TRBV1-TRBV30 forward primers and a C-beta reverse primer for around 11 cycles each. TCRdb used MiXCR to reprocess the multiplex PCR reads, holding one entry per CDR3 protein. This table has approximately 110,000 distinct CDR3 sequences, 64% appearing once. Unsorted bulk tissue of roughly 17-33 mg yielded co-extracted RNA and DNA. The material sequenced was liver tumor tissue from sampling region 3. The subset denotes: tumor region T3, left-lateral pole. These receptors all come from a woman in her sixties with primary liver carcinoma and hepatitis B virus infection.

Regarding this clonotype: It is likely a read error, because the conserved phenylalanine at the end of the CDR3 is missing. The rearrangement uses TRBV18 and TRBJ1-1; TRBD1 matches at 7 bases. The CDR3 runs to 15 residues. The V segment lost 4 bases and the J segment 0 bases; nucleotides outside the gene matches: 5. CDR1 KGHSH and CDR2 LQKENI come from the germline V gene. This CDR3 reads CASSLTTGMNTEAFL. CDR3 coding DNA: TGTGCCAGCTCACTCACGACAGGGATGAACACTGAAGCTTTCCTT.

Worth noting for this clonotype: A junction boundary mismatches the germline segment, possibly from a read error. The chain employs TRBV11-3 and TRBJ2-1, with D maybe TRBD1 (5 bases). There are 14 residues in the CDR3. CDR1 is SGHNT, CDR2 YENEEA, per germline. In DNA, the CDR3 is TGTGCCGGCAGCTCAGAAGGGGTTGATAATGAGCAGTTCTTC. Amino acids: CAGSSEGVDNEQFF.

With respect to this clonotype: One junction end disagrees with the germline gene, perhaps due to a read error. CDR3 amino acids: CASSPIAYRGHYEQFF. Written as DNA, the CDR3 is TGTGCCAGCAGCCCTATAGCCTACAGGGGGCACTACGAGCAATTCTTC. This sequence joins TRBV11-2 and TRBJ2-7, with 9 bases fitting TRBD1. Germline V gives CDR1 SGHAT, CDR2 FQNNGV. The CDR3 covers 16 residues.

Worth noting for this clonotype: A read error may produce the germline difference seen at one junction end. The chain is built from TRBV11-1 and TRBJ2-2, with D maybe TRBD1 (6 bases). Germline V gene data show CDR1 as SGHAT and CDR2 as FQDESV (reference sequence). This CDR3 has 15 residues. DNA for the CDR3: TGTGCTAGCAGCCCCGGACAGTGGTTCACCGGGGAGCTGTATTTT. Encoded protein: CASSPGQWFTGELYF.

About this clonotype itself: One end of the junction fails to match germline, which may point to a read error. The V and J genes are TRBV6-5 and TRBJ2-2, with TRBD1 identical over 10 bases. Germline V lookup: CDR1 MNHEY, CDR2 SVGAGI. The CDR3 is 16 residues long. CDR3 DNA: TGTACCAGCAGTTACGCGGGGACAGGGGTCACCGGGGAGCTATTTTTT. It specifies CTSSYAGTGVTGELFF.

Comments on this clonotype: Possible read error: a much larger clone is one base away. The chain has TRBV11-2 and TRBJ2-2; D assignment may be TRBD1 or TRBD2 (6 bases each). Germline V gene data show CDR1 as SGHAT and CDR2 as FQNNGV. The CDR3 is made up of 19 amino acids. CDR3 in DNA: TGTGCCAGCAGCTTTTATGGGGCGGGTGGGGGGCGCAACACCGGGGGGCTGTTTTTT. It codes for CASSFYGAGGGRNTGGLFF.

As to this clonotype: Because the CDR3 is missing its conserved closing phenylalanine or tryptophan, this is likely a read error. The chain carries TRBV29-1 and TRBJ1-1; 10 bases align to TRBD1. Looked up from germline, CDR1 is SQVTM and CDR2 is ANQGSEA. The CDR3 is 15 residues long. The CDR3 loop reads CSPIPGQGIYTGAFL. In DNA, the CDR3 is TGCAGCCCAATACCGGGACAGGGGATTTACACTGGAGCTTTCTTA.

This chain links TRBV11-2 with TRBJ1-1; no firm D call. V dropped 6 bases and J dropped 6 bases, with 8 bases sitting between them. CDR1 and CDR2 from the germline V gene are SGHAT and FQNNGV. The CDR3 runs to 11 residues. CDR3 residues: CASRHHAEAFF. DNA for the CDR3: TGTGCCAGCAGACACCACGCTGAAGCTTTCTTT. Supplemented by reference TRBV11-2 and TRBJ1-1, the full variable domain reads EAGVAQSPRYKIIEKRQSVAFWCNPISGHATLYWYQQILGQGPKLLIQFQNNGVVDDSQLPKDRFSAERLKGVDSTLKIQPAKLEDSAVYLCASRHHAEAFFGQGTRLTVV.

This clonotype is medium-sized. V and J are TRBV11-2 and TRBJ2-1, with 11 positions matching TRBD2. V lost 4 bases and J lost 4; bases outside the gene matches: 6. Germline values: CDR1 SGHAT, CDR2 FQNNGV. This CDR3 spans 16 amino acids. The CDR3 nucleotides are TGTGCCAGCAGCTACGGAACTAGCGGGGGATACAATGAGCAGTTCTTC. This sequence encodes CASSYGTSGGYNEQFF.

This clonotype was counted a few times. This may come from a read error, since a much larger clone is one base off. This rearrangement joins TRBV7-8 to TRBJ2-5; D unresolved. This CDR3 spans 13 amino acids. Germline-derived CDR1 and CDR2 are SGHVS and FQNEAQ. V was pared by 10 bases and J by 5 bases, with 17 bases between. The CDR3 protein is CANTSPRVETQYF. CDR3 nucleotides: TGTGCCAACACCAGCCCGAGAGTGGAGACCCAGTACTTC.

This clonotype has a handful of counts. This chain uses TRBV5-1 with TRBJ2-1, with 7 bases fitting TRBD2. The ends lost 3 bases at V and 10 bases at J; junction bases unmatched: 10. The CDR3 extends over 14 amino acids. Per the germline V gene, CDR1 is SGHRS and CDR2 is YFSETQ. This CDR3 is CASSSIAAGVEQFF. The CDR3 coding sequence is TGCGCCAGCAGCTCGATCGCGGCGGGAGTCGAGCAGTTCTTC. The full variable domain, with the rest looked up from reference TRBV5-1 and TRBJ2-1, is KAGVTQTPRYLIKTRGQQVTLSCSPISGHRSVSWYQQTPGQGLQFLFEYFSETQRNKGNFPGRFSGRQFSNSRSEMNVSTLELGDSALYLCASSSIAAGVEQFFGPGTRLTVL.

As concerns this clonotype: The junction and the germline gene differ at one end; a read error may be behind it. The V and J genes are TRBV7-8 and TRBJ2-5; 8 bases match TRBD1. CDR1 is SGHVS and CDR2 is FQNEAQ in the germline V gene. This CDR3 is 15 amino acids long. The DNA of the CDR3 is TGTGCCAGCAGCTTTCGACAGGGGCCGTCGGAGACCCAGCATTTC. It is translated as CASSFRQGPSETQHF. Full variable domain (missing parts from reference TRBV7-8 and TRBJ2-5): GAGVSQSPRYKVAKRGQDVALRCDPISGHVSLFWYQQALGQGPEFLTYFQNEAQLDKSGLPSDRFFAERPEGSVSTLKIQRTQQEDSAVYLCASSFRQGPSETQHFGPGTRLLVL.